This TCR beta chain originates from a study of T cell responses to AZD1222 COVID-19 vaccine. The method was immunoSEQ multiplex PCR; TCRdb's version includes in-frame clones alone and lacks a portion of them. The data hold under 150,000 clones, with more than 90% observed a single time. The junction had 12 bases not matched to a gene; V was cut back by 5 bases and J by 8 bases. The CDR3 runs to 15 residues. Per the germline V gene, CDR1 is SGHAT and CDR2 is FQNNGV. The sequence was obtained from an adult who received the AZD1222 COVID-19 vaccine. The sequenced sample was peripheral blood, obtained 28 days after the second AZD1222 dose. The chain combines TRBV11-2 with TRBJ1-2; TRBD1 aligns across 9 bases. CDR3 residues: CASSKDRGEVYGYTF. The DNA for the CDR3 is TGTGCCAGCAGCAAGGACAGGGGTGAAGTTTACGGCTACACCTTC. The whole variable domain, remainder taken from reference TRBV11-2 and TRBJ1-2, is EAGVAQSPRYKIIEKRQSVAFWCNPISGHATLYWYQQILGQGPKLLIQFQNNGVVDDSQLPKDRFSAERLKGVDSTLKIQPAKLEDSAVYLCASSKDRGEVYGYTFGSGTRLTVV.